Included here is one T cell receptor beta chain sequence, with context. This clone occurred once. The target of this receptor is not known. No clone much larger than this one lies a single base away; base qualities are absent. The record originates from a study of a mutant IDH1 vaccine in newly diagnosed glioma listed by TCRdb under 2021. About the study as a whole: Of the 30 to 35 treated patients, approximately 60% were male and around 38% were female, and a mean age of roughly 40 years was recorded. Before enrollment, most patients had been given radiochemotherapy with temozolomide as standard therapy, while the rest had received either radiotherapy alone or temozolomide alone. Six visits were used for peripheral blood collection: V03 (baseline), V05, V07, V10, V12 and V13. Longitudinal TCRB deep sequencing was performed for some 25 treated patients wherever samples were available for exploratory analyses.

From its cysteine to its phenylalanine, the CDR3 spans 16 amino acids. Only the CDR3 DNA is retained, 48 bases long and in frame from the first base. Ends trimmed: V by 5 bases, J by 0 bases; bases unmatched to a gene: 6. The germline V gene (reference sequence) provides CDR1 LNHDA and CDR2 SQIVND. The sample's time point label, in plain terms: baseline, week 1 (first vaccination visit). The treatment or condition label here, explained by the study, means: pre-vaccination baseline after standard-of-care therapy. All donors had newly diagnosed IDH1-mutant astrocytomas of WHO grade 3 or 4 that showed loss of nuclear ATRX. The samples were drawn from NOA16, a multicentre, single-arm, open-label phase I trial in Germany that tested a mutant IDH1 peptide vaccine in humans for the first time. For immunogenicity testing, the blood drawn at visit V03 was used as the baseline sample. The DNeasy Blood and Tissue Kit was used to extract genomic DNA from EDTA blood for TCRB sequencing.

Overall study outcomes, separate from this receptor: The authors stated that sample limitations prevented analyses of patient blood samples from being reproduced. PBMC samples for TCRB deep sequencing were selected based on availability. Pseudoprogression seemed to be unrelated to changes in the top peripheral T cell clonotypes found by TCRB sequencing. Across multiple MHC alleles, vaccine-induced immune responses were seen in 93.3% of patients.

The protocol used for the library was the immunoSEQ multiplex PCR assay. Following the manufacturer's protocol, the hsTCRB Kit was used to amplify rearranged TCR beta chain sequences. An Illumina MiSeq was used to sequence the TCRB libraries. On the study's bioinformatics: The proprietary platform of the kit vendor was used for demultiplexing, trimming and gene mapping. TCRdb mirrors the immuneACCESS table, restricted to in-frame sequences. Some clones are absent from its copies; in checked studies, under half trace to an unresolved V gene, and the reason for the others is unknown. That table supplies the V and J calls and clone size; D and trimming were determined from the DNA. Recorded for this sample are more than 80,000 clones; about four fifths of them occurred a single time. Of the sample, 7% to 8% falls within the top ten clones.

The receptor chain draws on TRBV19 and TRBJ1-5; TRBD1 fits 8 bases in the junction. The input for sequencing was PBMCs, taken from a glioma patient treated with radiotherapy, temozolomide or both. This clonotype originated in a woman aged 45-65 years with glioma. Read as DNA, the sequence is TGTGCCAGTAGTTTAGGACAGGGCGGTAGCAATCAGCCCCAGCATTTT. This codes for CASSLGQGGSNQPQHF.